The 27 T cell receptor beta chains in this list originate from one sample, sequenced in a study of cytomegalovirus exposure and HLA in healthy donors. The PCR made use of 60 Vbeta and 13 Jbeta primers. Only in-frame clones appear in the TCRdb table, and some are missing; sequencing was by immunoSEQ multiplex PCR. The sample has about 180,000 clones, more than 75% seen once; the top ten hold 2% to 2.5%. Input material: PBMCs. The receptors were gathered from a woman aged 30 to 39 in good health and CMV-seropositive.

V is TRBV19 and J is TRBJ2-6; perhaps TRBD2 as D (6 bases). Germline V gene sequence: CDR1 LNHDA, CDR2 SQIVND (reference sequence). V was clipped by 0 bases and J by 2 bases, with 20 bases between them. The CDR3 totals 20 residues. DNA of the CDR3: TGTGCCAGTAGTATAGATCTCTGGGGGGTCACGGGCCCTGGGGCCAACGTCCTGACTTTC. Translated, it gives CASSIDLWGVTGPGANVLTF.

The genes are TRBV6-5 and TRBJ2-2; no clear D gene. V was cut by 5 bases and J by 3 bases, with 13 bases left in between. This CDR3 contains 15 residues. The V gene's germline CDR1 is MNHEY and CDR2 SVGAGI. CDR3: CASSIQVSDTGELFF. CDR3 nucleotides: TGTGCCAGCAGTATCCAGGTGTCGGACACCGGGGAGCTGTTTTTT.

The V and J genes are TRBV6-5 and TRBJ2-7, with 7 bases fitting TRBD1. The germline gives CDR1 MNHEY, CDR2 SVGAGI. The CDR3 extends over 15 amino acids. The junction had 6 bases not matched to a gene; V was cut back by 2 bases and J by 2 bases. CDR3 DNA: TGTGCCAGCAGTTACCCGATGGACAGGACCTACGAGCAGTACTTC. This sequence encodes CASSYPMDRTYEQYF.

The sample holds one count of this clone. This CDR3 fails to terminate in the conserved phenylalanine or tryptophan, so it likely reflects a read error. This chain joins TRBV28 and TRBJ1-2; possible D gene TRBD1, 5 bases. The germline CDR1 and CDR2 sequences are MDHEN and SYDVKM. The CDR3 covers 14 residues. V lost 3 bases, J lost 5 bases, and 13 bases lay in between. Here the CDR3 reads CASSFRVTSYGYTL. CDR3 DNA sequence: TGTGCCAGCAGTTTCAGGGTAACATCTTATGGCTACACCCTC.

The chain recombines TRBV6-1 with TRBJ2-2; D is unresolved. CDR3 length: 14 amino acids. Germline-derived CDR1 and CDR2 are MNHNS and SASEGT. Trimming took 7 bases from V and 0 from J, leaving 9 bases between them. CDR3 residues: CASKRSANTGELFF. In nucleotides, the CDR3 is TGTGCCAGCAAACGGAGTGCGAACACCGGGGAGCTGTTTTTT.

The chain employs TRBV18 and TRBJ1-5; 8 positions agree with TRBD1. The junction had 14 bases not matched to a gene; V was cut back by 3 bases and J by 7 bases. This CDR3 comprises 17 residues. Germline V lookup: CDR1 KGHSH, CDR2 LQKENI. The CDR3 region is CASSPRVVQGANQPQHF. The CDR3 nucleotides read TGTGCCAGCTCACCCCGCGTTGTGCAGGGGGCGAACCAGCCCCAGCATTTT.

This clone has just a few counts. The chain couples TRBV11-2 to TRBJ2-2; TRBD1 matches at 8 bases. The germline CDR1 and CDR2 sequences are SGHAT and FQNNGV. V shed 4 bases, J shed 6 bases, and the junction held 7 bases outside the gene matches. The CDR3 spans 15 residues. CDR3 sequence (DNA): TGTGCCAGCAGCTCCCGGGCAGGGGGCGCCGGGGAGCTGTTTTTT. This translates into CASSSRAGGAGELFF.

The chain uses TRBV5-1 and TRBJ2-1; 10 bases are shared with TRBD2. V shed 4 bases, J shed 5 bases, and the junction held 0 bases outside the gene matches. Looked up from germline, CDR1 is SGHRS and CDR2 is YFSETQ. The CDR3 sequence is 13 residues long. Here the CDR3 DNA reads TGCGCCAGCAGCGGACTAGCGGACAATGAGCAGTTCTTC. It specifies CASSGLADNEQFF. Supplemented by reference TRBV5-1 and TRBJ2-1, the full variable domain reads KAGVTQTPRYLIKTRGQQVTLSCSPISGHRSVSWYQQTPGQGLQFLFEYFSETQRNKGNFPGRFSGRQFSNSRSEMNVSTLELGDSALYLCASSGLADNEQFFGPGTRLTVL.

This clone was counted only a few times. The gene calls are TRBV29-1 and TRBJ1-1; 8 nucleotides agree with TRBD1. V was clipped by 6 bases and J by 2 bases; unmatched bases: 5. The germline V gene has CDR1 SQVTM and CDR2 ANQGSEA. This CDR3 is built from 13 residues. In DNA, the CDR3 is TGCAGCGTCAACAGGGGGGGTAACACTGAAGCTTTCTTT. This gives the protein CSVNRGGNTEAFF.

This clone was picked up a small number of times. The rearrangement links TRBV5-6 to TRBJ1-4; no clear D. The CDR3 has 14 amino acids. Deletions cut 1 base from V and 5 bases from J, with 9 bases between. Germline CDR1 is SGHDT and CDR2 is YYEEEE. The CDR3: CASSLISGNEKLFF. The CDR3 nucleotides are TGTGCCAGCAGCTTGATCTCCGGGAATGAAAAACTGTTTTTT.

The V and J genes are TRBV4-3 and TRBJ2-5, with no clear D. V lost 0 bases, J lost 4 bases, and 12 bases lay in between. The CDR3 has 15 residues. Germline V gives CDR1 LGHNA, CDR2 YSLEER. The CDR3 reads CASSQDLVPGETQYF. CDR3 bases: TGCGCCAGCAGCCAAGATTTGGTGCCCGGAGAGACCCAGTACTTC.

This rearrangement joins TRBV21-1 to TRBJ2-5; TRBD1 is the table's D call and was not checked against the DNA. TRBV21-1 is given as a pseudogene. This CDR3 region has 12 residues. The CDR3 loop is CASSKRGETQYF. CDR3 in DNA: TGTGCCAGCAGCAAGAGGGGGGAGACCCAGTACTTC.

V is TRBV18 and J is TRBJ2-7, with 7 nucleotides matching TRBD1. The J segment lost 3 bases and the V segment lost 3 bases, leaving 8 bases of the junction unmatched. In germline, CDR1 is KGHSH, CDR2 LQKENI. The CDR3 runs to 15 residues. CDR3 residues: CASSPRTGMNYEQYF. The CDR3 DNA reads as TGTGCCAGCTCACCTCGGACAGGAATGAACTACGAGCAGTACTTC.

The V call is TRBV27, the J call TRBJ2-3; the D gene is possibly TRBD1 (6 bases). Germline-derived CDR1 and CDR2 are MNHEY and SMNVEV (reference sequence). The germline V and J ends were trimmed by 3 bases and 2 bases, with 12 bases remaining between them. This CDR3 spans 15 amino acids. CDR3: CASSFTGIVTDTQYF. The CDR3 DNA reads TGTGCCAGCAGTTTCACAGGGATCGTCACAGATACGCAGTATTTT.

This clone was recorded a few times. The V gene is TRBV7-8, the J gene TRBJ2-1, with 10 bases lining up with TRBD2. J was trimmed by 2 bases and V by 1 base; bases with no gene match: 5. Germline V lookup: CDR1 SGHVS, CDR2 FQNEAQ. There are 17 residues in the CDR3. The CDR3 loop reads CASSLDTSGDPYNEQFF. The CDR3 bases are TGTGCCAGCAGCTTAGACACTAGCGGGGATCCCTACAATGAGCAGTTCTTC.

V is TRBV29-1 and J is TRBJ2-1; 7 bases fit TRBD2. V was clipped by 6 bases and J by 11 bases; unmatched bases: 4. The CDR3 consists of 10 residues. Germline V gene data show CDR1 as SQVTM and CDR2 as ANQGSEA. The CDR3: CSVTSQKQFF. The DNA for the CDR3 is TGCAGCGTGACTAGCCAGAAGCAGTTCTTC.

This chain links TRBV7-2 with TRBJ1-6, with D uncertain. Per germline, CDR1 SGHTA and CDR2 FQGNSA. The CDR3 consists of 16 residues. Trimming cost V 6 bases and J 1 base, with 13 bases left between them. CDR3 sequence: CASRSTRESYNSPLHF. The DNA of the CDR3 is TGTGCCAGCAGGTCAACGCGGGAGTCCTATAATTCACCCCTCCACTTT.

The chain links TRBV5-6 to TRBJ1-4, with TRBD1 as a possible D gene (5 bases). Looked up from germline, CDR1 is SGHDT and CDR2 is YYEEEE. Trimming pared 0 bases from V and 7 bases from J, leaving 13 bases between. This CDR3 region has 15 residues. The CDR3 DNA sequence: TGTGCCAGCAGCTTGGTTGGGCAGGGAGGTGAAAAACTGTTTTTT. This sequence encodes CASSLVGQGGEKLFF. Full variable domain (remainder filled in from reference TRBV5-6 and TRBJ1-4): DAGVTQSPTHLIKTRGQQVTLRCSPKSGHDTVSWYQQALGQGPQFIFQYYEEEERQRGNFPDRFSGHQFPNYSSELNVNALLLGDSALYLCASSLVGQGGEKLFFGSGTQLSVL.

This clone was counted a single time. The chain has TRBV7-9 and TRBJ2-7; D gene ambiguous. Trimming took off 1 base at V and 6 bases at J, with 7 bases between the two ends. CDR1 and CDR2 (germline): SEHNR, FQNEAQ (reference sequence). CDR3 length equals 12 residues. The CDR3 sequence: CASSLGNSEQYF. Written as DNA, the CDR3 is TGTGCCAGCAGCTTAGGTAATAGCGAGCAGTACTTC. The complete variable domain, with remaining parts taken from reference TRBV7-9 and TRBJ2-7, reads DTGVSQNPRHKITKRGQNVTFRCDPISEHNRLYWYRQTLGQGPEFLTYFQNEAQLEKSRLLSDRFSAERPKGSFSTLEIQRTEQGDSAMYLCASSLGNSEQYFGPGTRLTVT.

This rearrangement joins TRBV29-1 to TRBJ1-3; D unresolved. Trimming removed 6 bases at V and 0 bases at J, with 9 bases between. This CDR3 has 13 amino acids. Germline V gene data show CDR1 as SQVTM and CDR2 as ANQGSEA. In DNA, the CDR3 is TGCAGCGTCGTACTCGTCTCTGGAAACACCATATATTTT. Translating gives CSVVLVSGNTIYF. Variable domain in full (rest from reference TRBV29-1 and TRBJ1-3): SAVISQKPSRDICQRGTSLTIQCQVDSQVTMMFWYRQQPGQSLTLIATANQGSEATYESGFVIDKFPISRPNLTFSTLTVSNMSPEDSSIYLCSVVLVSGNTIYFGEGSWLTVV.

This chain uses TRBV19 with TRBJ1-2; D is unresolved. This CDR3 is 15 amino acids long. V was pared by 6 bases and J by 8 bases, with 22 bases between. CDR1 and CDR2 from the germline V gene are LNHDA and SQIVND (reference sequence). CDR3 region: CASSLQREGPGGYTF. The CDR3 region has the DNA TGTGCCAGTAGCCTCCAACGGGAGGGCCCGGGAGGCTACACCTTC.

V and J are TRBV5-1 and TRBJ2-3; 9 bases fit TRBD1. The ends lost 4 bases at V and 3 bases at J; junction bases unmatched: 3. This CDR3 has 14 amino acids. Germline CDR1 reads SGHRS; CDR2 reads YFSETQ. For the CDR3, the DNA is TGCGCCAGCAGCCCCGGGACAGGGACAGATACGCAGTATTTT. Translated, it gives CASSPGTGTDTQYF.

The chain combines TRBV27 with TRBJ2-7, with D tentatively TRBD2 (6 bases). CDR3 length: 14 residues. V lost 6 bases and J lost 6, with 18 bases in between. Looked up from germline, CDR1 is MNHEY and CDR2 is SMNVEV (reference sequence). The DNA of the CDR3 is TGTGCCAGCAGCCCCCATACTGCGGGGACCGAGCAGTACTTC. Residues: CASSPHTAGTEQYF.

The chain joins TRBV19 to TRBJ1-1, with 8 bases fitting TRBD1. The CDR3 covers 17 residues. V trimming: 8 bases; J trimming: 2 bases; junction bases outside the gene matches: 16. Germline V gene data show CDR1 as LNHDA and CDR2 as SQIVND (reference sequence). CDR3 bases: TGTGCCAGTTTAGGCCGCGGAGACAGGGGTCCTAACACTGAAGCTTTCTTT. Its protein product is CASLGRGDRGPNTEAFF. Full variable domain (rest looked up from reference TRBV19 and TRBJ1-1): DGGITQSPKYLFRKEGQNVTLSCEQNLNHDAMYWYRQDPGQGLRLIYYSQIVNDFQKGDIAEGYSVSREKKESFPLTVTSAQKNPTAFYLCASLGRGDRGPNTEAFFGQGTRLTVV.

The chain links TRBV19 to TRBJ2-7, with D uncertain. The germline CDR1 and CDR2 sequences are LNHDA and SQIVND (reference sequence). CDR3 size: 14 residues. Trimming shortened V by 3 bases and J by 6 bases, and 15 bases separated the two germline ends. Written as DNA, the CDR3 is TGTGCCAGTAGTATCAGGCCAAGCATGGGCGAGCAGTACTTC. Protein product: CASSIRPSMGEQYF.

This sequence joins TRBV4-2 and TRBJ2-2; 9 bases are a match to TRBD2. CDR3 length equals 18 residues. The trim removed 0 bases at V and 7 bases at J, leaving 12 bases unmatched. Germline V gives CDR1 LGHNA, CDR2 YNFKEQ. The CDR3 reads CASSQDPAGGSSVGELFF. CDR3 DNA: TGTGCCAGCAGCCAAGATCCAGCGGGGGGCTCATCGGTCGGGGAGCTGTTTTTT.

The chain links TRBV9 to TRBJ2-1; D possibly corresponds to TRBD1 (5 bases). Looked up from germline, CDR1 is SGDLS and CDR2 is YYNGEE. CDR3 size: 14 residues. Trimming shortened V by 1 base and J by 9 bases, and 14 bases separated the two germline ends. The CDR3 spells CASSVRTSLGEQFF. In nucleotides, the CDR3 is TGTGCCAGCAGCGTAAGGACATCCTTGGGTGAGCAGTTCTTC. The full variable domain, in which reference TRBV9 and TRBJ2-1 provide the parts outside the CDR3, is DSGVTQTPKHLITATGQRVTLRCSPRSGDLSVYWYQQSLDQGLQFLIQYYNGEERAKGNILERFSAQQFPDLHSELNLSSLELGDSALYFCASSVRTSLGEQFFGPGTRLTVL.